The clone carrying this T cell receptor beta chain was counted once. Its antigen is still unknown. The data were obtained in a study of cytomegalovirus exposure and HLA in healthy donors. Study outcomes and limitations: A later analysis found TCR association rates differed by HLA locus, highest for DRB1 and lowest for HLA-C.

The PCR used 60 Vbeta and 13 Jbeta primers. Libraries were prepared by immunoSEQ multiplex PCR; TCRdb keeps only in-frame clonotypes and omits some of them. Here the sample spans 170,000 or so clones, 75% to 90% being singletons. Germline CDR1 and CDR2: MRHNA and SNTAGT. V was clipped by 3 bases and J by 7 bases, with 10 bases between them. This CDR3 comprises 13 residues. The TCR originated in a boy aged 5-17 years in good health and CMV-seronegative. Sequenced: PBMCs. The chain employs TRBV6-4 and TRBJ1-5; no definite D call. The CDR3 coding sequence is TGTGCCAGCAGTGAGACGGCGGGACAGCCCCAGCATTTT. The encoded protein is CASSETAGQPQHF.